A selection of T cell receptor beta chains follows, all from one sample in a study of blood T cell repertoires in COVID-19. Clones were read by immunoSEQ multiplex PCR, and TCRdb kept only the in-frame ones, dropping some. The table records approximately 60,000 clones, 87% of them present only once. Sequenced: peripheral blood. These receptors all come from a man between 60 and 75 years old with active or convalescent COVID-19. The CDR3 runs from the conserved cysteine through the conserved F or W. The order of the fields is clone size, J gene, V gene, D gene, CDR3 protein, CDR3 DNA. A D gene is named only where the DNA matches it firmly. Expanded clones are given a class, and other clones once, few, many or no size at all.

abundance: .; j_gene: TRBJ2-1; v_gene: TRBV6-5; d_gene: TRBD2; CDR3aa: CASSYVLAGNNEQFF; CDR3nt: TGTGCCAGCAGTTACGTGCTAGCGGGGAACAATGAGCAGTTCTTC
abundance: .; j_gene: TRBJ2-5; v_gene: TRBV6-2/TRBV6-3; d_gene: TRBD2; CDR3aa: CASSLFPGLAEEETQYF; CDR3nt: TGTGCCAGCAGTCTCTTTCCGGGACTAGCGGAAGAAGAGACCCAGTACTTC
abundance: .; j_gene: TRBJ2-7; v_gene: TRBV7-2; d_gene: .; CDR3aa: CASSRNSDSYEQYF; CDR3nt: TGTGCCAGCAGCCGGAACAGTGACTCCTACGAGCAGTACTTC
abundance: .; j_gene: TRBJ2-1; v_gene: TRBV7-2; d_gene: .; CDR3aa: CASSPAASDYNEQFF; CDR3nt: TGTGCCAGCAGCCCAGCGGCGTCGGACTACAATGAGCAGTTCTTC
abundance: .; j_gene: TRBJ1-5; v_gene: TRBV7-2; d_gene: .; CDR3aa: CASSLAPGPNQPQHF; CDR3nt: TGTGCCAGCAGCTTAGCACCAGGGCCGAATCAGCCCCAGCATTTT
abundance: once; j_gene: TRBJ2-6; v_gene: TRBV10-3; d_gene: TRBD1; CDR3aa: CAIGDSSGANVLTF; CDR3nt: TGTGCCATCGGGGACAGCTCTGGGGCCAACGTCCTGACTTTC
abundance: .; j_gene: TRBJ1-6; v_gene: TRBV5-6; d_gene: TRBD1; CDR3aa: CASSLRTSGQGKASPLHF; CDR3nt: TGTGCCAGCAGCCTACGAACTTCCGGACAGGGCAAGGCTTCACCCCTCCACTTT
abundance: .; j_gene: TRBJ1-6; v_gene: TRBV5-6; d_gene: .; CDR3aa: CASNYREKNSPLHF; CDR3nt: TGTGCCAGCAACTACCGGGAGAAAAATTCACCCCTCCACTTT
abundance: .; j_gene: TRBJ2-3; v_gene: TRBV5-4; d_gene: .; CDR3aa: CASSLDPGVRLDTQYF; CDR3nt: TGTGCCAGCAGCTTGGATCCGGGGGTAAGGTTGGATACGCAGTATTTT
abundance: .; j_gene: TRBJ2-7; v_gene: TRBV27; d_gene: TRBD1; CDR3aa: CASSLKTGGAYEQYF; CDR3nt: TGTGCCAGCAGTCTAAAGACAGGGGGGGCCTACGAGCAGTACTTC
abundance: .; j_gene: TRBJ1-4; v_gene: TRBV7-8; d_gene: TRBD1; CDR3aa: CASSPSRDRRGEKLFF; CDR3nt: TGTGCCAGCAGCCCATCCCGGGACAGGAGGGGCGAAAAACTGTTTTTT
abundance: .; j_gene: TRBJ1-1; v_gene: TRBV6-5; d_gene: TRBD1; CDR3aa: CASSNTGELNTEAFF; CDR3nt: TGTGCCAGCAGTAATACAGGGGAACTGAACACTGAAGCTTTCTTT
abundance: .; j_gene: TRBJ1-3; v_gene: TRBV9; d_gene: TRBD1; CDR3aa: CASSPTGLAGNTIYF; CDR3nt: TGTGCCAGCAGCCCGACAGGGCTCGCTGGAAACACCATATATTTT
abundance: .; j_gene: TRBJ1-5; v_gene: TRBV6-5; d_gene: TRBD1; CDR3aa: CASGGGQGQPQHF; CDR3nt: TGTGCCAGTGGAGGGGGCCAAGGGCAGCCCCAGCATTTT
abundance: .; j_gene: TRBJ2-3; v_gene: TRBV9; d_gene: .; CDR3aa: CASSVQGTDTQYF; CDR3nt: TGTGCCAGCAGCGTACAGGGCACAGATACGCAGTATTTT
abundance: .; j_gene: TRBJ1-1; v_gene: TRBV29-1; d_gene: TRBD1; CDR3aa: CSVDRGQIMNTEAFF; CDR3nt: TGCAGCGTTGACAGGGGACAGATAATGAACACTGAAGCTTTCTTT
abundance: .; j_gene: TRBJ1-1; v_gene: TRBV6-5; d_gene: TRBD1; CDR3aa: CASSYSWTGTEAFF; CDR3nt: TGTGCCAGCAGTTACTCCTGGACAGGGACTGAAGCTTTCTTT